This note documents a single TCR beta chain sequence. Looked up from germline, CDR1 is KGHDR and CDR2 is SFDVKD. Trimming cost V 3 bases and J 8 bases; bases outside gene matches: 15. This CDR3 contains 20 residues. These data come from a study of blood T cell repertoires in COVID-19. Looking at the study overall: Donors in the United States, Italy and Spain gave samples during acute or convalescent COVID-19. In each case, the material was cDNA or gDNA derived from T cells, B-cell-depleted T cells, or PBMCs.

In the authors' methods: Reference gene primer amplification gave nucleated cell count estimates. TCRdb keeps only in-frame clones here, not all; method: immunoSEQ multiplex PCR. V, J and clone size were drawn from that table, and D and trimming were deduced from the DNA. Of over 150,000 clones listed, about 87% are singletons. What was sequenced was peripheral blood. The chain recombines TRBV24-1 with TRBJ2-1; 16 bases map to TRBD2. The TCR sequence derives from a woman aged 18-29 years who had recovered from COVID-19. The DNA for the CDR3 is TGTGCCACCAGTGATAGTAGGGGAGGGACTAGCGGGAGGGCTTTGGATGAGCAGTTCTTC. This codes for CATSDSRGGTSGRALDEQFF.